This T cell receptor beta chain was captured by sequencing in a study of OX40 agonist ivuxolimab in advanced cancers. About the study: Patients got intravenous ivuxolimab at 0.01 to 10 mg/kg every 2 weeks. Partial responses were achieved by three patients: one hepatocellular carcinoma, two cutaneous melanoma. The study's findings and limits: CD8+ T cells were the subset that, on average, had more expanded clones than CD4+.

On this clone: What it binds is not known.

TCRdb keeps only in-frame clones here, not all; method: immunoSEQ multiplex PCR. The repertoire holds about 38,000 clones, with about 90% as singletons. The germline V gene encodes CDR1 SGHDT and CDR2 YYEEEE. The CDR3 is made up of 14 amino acids. Deletions cut 1 base from V and 5 bases from J, with 12 bases between. The source was CD4+ or CD8+ T cells sorted from blood, collected in a trial of the OX40 agonist ivuxolimab. V and J are TRBV5-6 and TRBJ2-5; TRBD2 is a possible D gene (5 bases). The source of this sequence is an adult with an advanced solid tumor such as melanoma, head and neck, liver or kidney cancer. CDR3 DNA sequence: TGTGCCAGCAGCTTGTTTGAGGGAGTGGAGACCCAGTACTTC. Its protein product is CASSLFEGVETQYF.